This paragraph reports one T cell receptor (beta chain). Its cognate antigen has yet to be identified. Qualities for individual bases were not recorded, and no much larger clone is one base off. TCRbeta CDR3 regions were amplified from genomic DNA by means of the immunoSEQ Assay, a bias-controlled multiplex PCR. The original methods were these. The number of nucleated cells in each sample was estimated by amplification of reference gene primers within the assay. To quantify the absolute abundance of each unique TCRbeta CDR3 rearrangement, sequence reads were collapsed and filtered. For each sample, productive Simpson clonality was calculated as the square root of Simpson's diversity index across productive rearrangements. TCRdb carries this immuneACCESS record with in-frame sequences only. Its versions omit some clonotypes, under half of them owing to an unresolved V gene in the studies checked, with the rest unexplained. The V and J calls and clone size were taken over from that table, and D and trimming were inferred from the DNA. The sample includes under 250,000 clones, with about 86% observed a single time. Roughly 8.7% of the sample is held by the ten biggest clonotypes.

This entry belongs to a study of blood T cell repertoires in COVID-19 (dated by TCRdb to between 2020 and 2021). Looking at the study overall: The collaborator samples originated in the United States, Italy and Spain and spanned the acute and convalescent phases of COVID-19. The material from the prospective study consisted of cDNA or gDNA derived from T cells, B-cell-depleted T cells, or PBMCs. Deeply sampled blood TCRbeta repertoires from subjects exposed to, actively infected with, or recovered from COVID-19 were included in the dataset. The repertoires were made available in a free public database intended to serve as a resource for research on the immune response to SARS-CoV-2. The samples were drawn from the first 160 participants of the ongoing ImmuneRACE study and from over 950 subjects provided by 6 global collaborators. The sample metadata nearly always contained a de-identified subject ID, COVID-19 status, age in years and sex. Where HLA class I and class II types were available, the types were taken from metadata supplied by the sample provider, not from assay-based typing.

Each collaborating institution followed its own protocols to collect whole blood in K2EDTA tubes. For TCRbeta analysis, collaborators shipped samples as frozen whole blood, isolated PBMCs, or DNA extracted from either of those sample types. The investigation overall reported the following: How much clinical and demographic metadata was included differed by source and by participant, and the metadata was provided uncurated.

V is reduced by 3 bases and J by 6 bases, leaving a spacing of 11 bases between them. There are 13 amino acids in the CDR3, from cysteine to phenylalanine inclusive. This entry keeps only the CDR3 DNA: 39 bases, framed from base 1. From the germline V gene (reference sequence), CDR1 is GTSNPN and CDR2 is SVGIG. The clonotype was recovered from a man in his forties with active or convalescent COVID-19. Material for sequencing was peripheral blood. This chain is built from TRBV30 and TRBJ1-4, with an unclear D gene assignment. The sequenced DNA: TGTGCCTGGAGAGACATCGGCGATGAAAAACTGTTTTTT. This yields the protein CAWRDIGDEKLFF.